This record covers a single T cell receptor (beta chain). The target antigen is unknown. The data were taken from a study of T cell responses to AZD1222 COVID-19 vaccine. Data came from immunoSEQ multiplex PCR; TCRdb stores just in-frame clones and leaves some out. This table holds about 160,000 clones, around 92% found once. Trimming pared 1 base from V and 2 bases from J, leaving 11 bases between. In germline, CDR1 is GTSNPN, CDR2 SVGIG (reference sequence). The length of the CDR3 is 14 residues. Regarding the study as a whole: Donor demographics were predominantly white British with a female majority; clonal diversity may be underestimated. There were vaccine-associated CD4 TCRs across spike, dominant at 160-218 and 743-854. Just a handful of AZD1222 recipients tested seropositive at baseline. Close to half of spike-specific TCRs reportedly recognize unmutated variant regions.

The source of this sequence is an adult in good health. The V and J genes are TRBV30 and TRBJ2-5, with D maybe TRBD1 (6 bases). Sequenced material: peripheral blood, taken on day 0 of MenACWY control vaccination. This CDR3 is CAWSAGTQQETQYF. The DNA of the CDR3 is TGTGCCTGGAGTGCCGGGACACAACAAGAGACCCAGTACTTC.